The T cell receptor (beta chain) under discussion was sequenced for a study of shared clonotypes between healthy human individuals. Overall study findings and caveats: Generation probability values for non-shared clonotypes were lower than those for clonotypes shared by all four donors.

A remark on this clone: Its antigen is undetermined.

Trimming took off 3 bases at V and 1 base at J, with 6 bases between the two ends. Germline V CDR1 and CDR2: MNHEY, SMNVEV (reference sequence). The length of the CDR3 is 13 residues. Genomic DNA of each subset was evenly split across several immunoSEQ plates. In the original workflow: Filtering of immunoSEQ junctional sequences could not match full-length read filtering. The method was immunoSEQ multiplex PCR; TCRdb's version includes in-frame clones alone and lacks a portion of them. That table gives V, J and clone size, and the DNA gave D and trimming. This table holds about 590,000 clones, 95% to 96% found once. Naive CD8 populations comprised CD45RO-negative cells positively selected for CCR7, excluding terminally differentiated effector memory CD45RA+ cells.

Material: naive CD8+ T cells sorted from blood. The clonotype comes from a woman under 40 in good health. The V and J genes are TRBV27 and TRBJ1-2; D is perhaps TRBD1 (5 bases). The CDR3 DNA follows: TGTGCCAGCAGTTTGACAGTTAACTATGGCTACACCTTC. Its translation: CASSLTVNYGYTF.